One and the same sample provided the 32 T cell receptor beta chains below, sequenced in a study of patients and donors after allogeneic stem cell transplantation. Each CDR3 protein gets one entry after TCRdb re-called the RT-PCR reads with MiXCR. This table holds roughly 960,000 distinct CDR3 sequences, approximately 18% found once. Sequenced input: blood, either unsorted or a sorted T cell fraction (not recorded which). These TCRs come from a human donor who was either an allogeneic HSCT recipient or a stem cell or donor lymphocyte infusion donor (not recorded which). It is not recorded whose cells these are; they may come from a transplant donor.

A few counts support this clonotype. V usage is TRBV29-1 and J usage is TRBJ2-1; TRBD2 agrees at 10 bases. This CDR3 region has 14 residues. Germline-derived CDR1 and CDR2 are SQVTM and ANQGSEA. Trimming removed 3 bases from V and 7 bases from J; junction bases left unmatched: 6. CDR3 sequence reads: CSVDPAGGPNEQFF. The CDR3 nucleotides read TGCAGCGTTGACCCAGCGGGGGGGCCGAATGAGCAGTTCTTC.

This clonotype was seen more than once but under ten times. The chain uses TRBV11-2 and TRBJ2-5, with 14 bases fitting TRBD2. Germline CDR1 reads SGHAT; CDR2 reads FQNNGV. The CDR3 has 18 residues. J was trimmed by 3 bases and V by 3 bases; bases with no gene match: 9. The CDR3 sequence: CASSFLRLAGGLKETQYF. The CDR3 DNA is TGTGCCAGCAGCTTCTTACGACTAGCGGGGGGGTTAAAAGAGACCCAGTACTTC.

This clonotype was seen a few times. This chain joins TRBV5-1 and TRBJ2-2; a weak D match, TRBD1 (5 bases). There are 16 residues in the CDR3. Germline V CDR1 and CDR2: SGHRS, YFSETQ. V lost 0 bases and J lost 1, with 10 bases in between. The CDR3 DNA reads as TGCGCCAGCAGCTTGGCCCCAGGGAAGAACACCGGGGAGCTGTTTTTT. It specifies CASSLAPGKNTGELFF.

The chain combines TRBV27 with TRBJ2-1, with D possibly TRBD2 on 6 matching bases. This CDR3 contains 16 residues. V lost 4 bases and J 1 base, leaving 14 bases between the germline ends. Germline V gene sequence: CDR1 MNHEY, CDR2 SMNVEV (reference sequence). The CDR3 DNA reads as TGTGCCAGCAGTTGGGTAGGTCGGGGGTCCTACAATGAGCAGTTCTTC. Translating it yields CASSWVGRGSYNEQFF.

The chain uses TRBV2 and TRBJ2-3; 8 bases map to TRBD2. J lost 1 base, V lost 3 bases, and 3 bases had no gene match. The germline V gene has CDR1 SNHLY and CDR2 FYNNEI. CDR3 size: 15 residues. CDR3 nucleotide sequence: TGTGCCAGCAGTGAGGCGGGGGGAGGCACAGATACGCAGTATTTT. Protein sequence: CASSEAGGGTDTQYF.

This clonotype occurred many times. The V and J genes are TRBV4-1 and TRBJ2-7, with D perhaps matching TRBD1 (6 bases). V dropped 1 base and J dropped 2 bases, with 9 bases sitting between them. Germline values: CDR1 MGHRA, CDR2 YSYEKL. This CDR3 spans 14 amino acids. CDR3 sequence (DNA): TGCGCCAGCAGCCAAGCGGACAGAGCCTACGAGCAGTACTTC. It encodes CASSQADRAYEQYF.

In its sample, this clonotype was seen a few times. Here the CDR3 DNA reads TGTGCCAGCACTCCTCCGGGACAGGGGGCGAGAAGCACTGAAGCTTTCTTT. Translated, it gives CASTPPGQGARSTEAFF. J is TRBJ1-1 and V is TRBV7-9; 12 bases agree with TRBD1. CDR1 and CDR2 (germline): SEHNR, FQNEAQ (reference sequence). V trimming: 7 bases; J trimming: 4 bases; junction bases outside the gene matches: 13. The CDR3 totals 17 residues. Based on the CDR3 plus reference TRBV7-9 and TRBJ1-1, the full variable domain is DTGVSQNPRHKITKRGQNVTFRCDPISEHNRLYWYRQTLGQGPEFLTYFQNEAQLEKSRLLSDRFSAERPKGSFSTLEIQRTEQGDSAMYLCASTPPGQGARSTEAFFGQGTRLTVV.

This clonotype appeared a few times. The V gene is TRBV7-9, the J gene TRBJ2-7; the D is unclear. Germline CDR1 and CDR2: SEHNR and FQNEAQ (reference sequence). CDR3 length: 12 amino acids. The ends were cut back, 3 bases at V and 6 bases at J, with 9 bases in the middle. CDR3 region: CASSFNRAEQYF. The CDR3 DNA reads as TGTGCCAGCAGCTTCAATAGGGCCGAGCAGTACTTC.

The V gene is TRBV6-5, the J gene TRBJ2-1; 12 nucleotides match TRBD1. Germline V gives CDR1 MNHEY, CDR2 SVGAGI. The CDR3 length is 15 residues. V shed 2 bases and J 7 bases; nucleotides not matched to a gene: 3. The CDR3 DNA reads as TGTGCCAGCAGTTACGGGACAGGGGGCAGGAATGAGCAGTTCTTC. Its translation is CASSYGTGGRNEQFF.

This clonotype has more than one count but fewer than ten. The chain links TRBV5-1 to TRBJ2-7; D gene uncertain. Germline CDR1 SGHRS, CDR2 YFSETQ. The CDR3 has 11 residues. V dropped 7 bases and J dropped 5 bases, with 10 bases sitting between them. This CDR3 is CASGISDEQYF. The CDR3 nucleotides read TGCGCCAGCGGGATCTCGGACGAGCAGTACTTC. The variable domain in full, with the rest retrieved from reference TRBV5-1 and TRBJ2-7, is KAGVTQTPRYLIKTRGQQVTLSCSPISGHRSVSWYQQTPGQGLQFLFEYFSETQRNKGNFPGRFSGRQFSNSRSEMNVSTLELGDSALYLCASGISDEQYFGPGTRLTVT.

In its sample, this clonotype was seen many times. This chain uses TRBV7-2 with TRBJ1-6; 7 nucleotides align to TRBD1. V lost 1 base and J lost 5; bases outside the gene matches: 2. Germline V CDR1 and CDR2: SGHTA, FQGNSA. The CDR3 is made up of 15 amino acids. This chain's CDR3 is CASSLGQGNNSPLHF. In DNA form, the CDR3 reads TGTGCCAGCAGCTTAGGACAGGGAAATAATTCACCCCTCCACTTT.

This clonotype was observed many times. The rearrangement uses TRBV14 and TRBJ1-5, with 9 bases aligning to TRBD1. With V trimmed by 2 bases and J by 4 bases, 3 bases remained unmatched. Germline CDR1 reads SGHDN; CDR2 reads FVKESK. The CDR3 is made up of 15 amino acids. The CDR3 protein is CASSQTGGGNQPQHF. The CDR3 nucleotides are TGTGCCAGCAGCCAAACAGGGGGCGGTAATCAGCCCCAGCATTTT. Drawing the rest from reference TRBV14 and TRBJ1-5, the complete variable domain is EAGVTQFPSHSVIEKGQTVTLRCDPISGHDNLYWYRRVMGKEIKFLLHFVKESKQDESGMPNNRFLAERTGGTYSTLKVQPAELEDSGVYFCASSQTGGGNQPQHFGDGTRLSIL.

The J gene is TRBJ2-1, the V gene TRBV5-1; D may be TRBD2 (5 bases). CDR1 is SGHRS, CDR2 YFSETQ, per germline. The germline V and J ends were trimmed by 0 bases and 8 bases, with 18 bases remaining between them. The CDR3 runs 16 residues. Here the CDR3 DNA reads TGCGCCAGCAGCTTGGCTGGGCGGGCCGCAGCCGATGAGCAGTTCTTC. Its protein is CASSLAGRAAADEQFF.

The chain is built from TRBV20-1 and TRBJ2-3; D gene unclear. CDR3 length equals 13 residues. The V and J ends lost 8 bases and 1 base respectively, with 13 bases between them. Germline CDR1 is DFQATT and CDR2 is SNEGSKA (reference sequence). In DNA form, the CDR3 reads TGCAGTCCTCAGAATCCTGGCACAGATACGCAGTATTTT. It yields the protein CSPQNPGTDTQYF.

The chain has TRBV4-3 and TRBJ1-1, with unresolved D. The V end was cut by 0 bases, the J end by 6 bases, with 11 bases between. Germline loops: CDR1 LGHNA, CDR2 YSLEER. This CDR3 comprises 14 residues. As DNA, the CDR3 is TGCGCCAGCAGCCAAGATTATTCTGGAGCTGAAGCTTTCTTT. The encoded protein is CASSQDYSGAEAFF.

This sequence joins TRBV9 and TRBJ1-4, with 10 bases identical to TRBD1. The germline V gene has CDR1 SGDLS and CDR2 YYNGEE. The CDR3 loop spans 14 amino acids. J lost 6 bases, V lost 4 bases, and 3 bases had no gene match. CDR3: CASSPGTGDEKLFF. CDR3 DNA: TGTGCCAGCAGCCCCGGGACAGGGGATGAAAAACTGTTTTTT.

The rearrangement joins TRBV20-1 to TRBJ2-5; perhaps TRBD1 as D (6 bases). Germline loops: CDR1 DFQATT, CDR2 SNEGSKA (reference sequence). The CDR3 runs 13 residues. Between the trimmed V and J ends, which lost 7 bases and 1 base, there was a span of 13 bases. CDR3 in amino acids: CSGQGFSQETQYF. The DNA of the CDR3 is TGCAGTGGTCAGGGGTTTAGCCAAGAGACCCAGTACTTC.

The chain combines TRBV5-1 with TRBJ2-7; D is undetermined. CDR3 size: 14 residues. The V gene lost 0 bases and the J gene lost 5 bases, with 12 bases spanning the gap. Germline V gives CDR1 SGHRS, CDR2 YFSETQ. This chain's CDR3 is CASSLGPGTDEQYF. The DNA for the CDR3 is TGCGCCAGCAGCTTGGGGCCGGGTACCGACGAGCAGTACTTC.

This clonotype was seen a handful of times. V is TRBV4-3 and J is TRBJ2-2; 13 nucleotides match TRBD2. The CDR3 consists of 18 residues. Germline V lookup: CDR1 LGHNA, CDR2 YSLEER. With 0 bases clipped from V and 7 bases from J, the junction kept 8 bases outside the gene matches. This CDR3 reads CASSQDRLAGGSLGELFF. The CDR3 DNA reads as TGCGCCAGCAGCCAAGATCGACTAGCGGGGGGTTCTCTCGGGGAGCTGTTTTTT.

The V and J genes are TRBV9 and TRBJ2-1; 10 nucleotides align to TRBD2. Germline assignment: CDR1 SGDLS and CDR2 YYNGEE. The junction had 3 bases not matched to a gene; V was cut back by 3 bases and J by 3 bases. This CDR3 spans 15 amino acids. In DNA form, the CDR3 reads TGTGCCAGCAGCGAGACTAGCGGGTTCTACAATGAGCAGTTCTTC. Its translation: CASSETSGFYNEQFF.

The table lists this clonotype with a few counts. The chain carries TRBV11-2 and TRBJ1-5; 7 bases are shared with TRBD1. V shed 2 bases and J 0 bases; nucleotides not matched to a gene: 10. This CDR3 has 18 amino acids. Germline-derived CDR1 and CDR2 are SGHAT and FQNNGV. The CDR3: CASSLSSVRGNSNQPQHF. CDR3 nucleotides: TGTGCCAGCAGCTTATCTTCGGTCAGGGGGAATAGCAATCAGCCCCAGCATTTT.

The CDR3 protein is CASSLTGPHRETQYF. As DNA, the CDR3 is TGTGCCAGCAGCTTAACTGGCCCCCATAGAGAGACCCAGTACTTC. The chain is built from TRBV7-2 and TRBJ2-5; no clear D. V lost 2 bases and J lost 4, with 14 bases in between. CDR1 and CDR2 from the germline V gene are SGHTA and FQGNSA. The CDR3 has 15 residues.

V is TRBV29-1 and J is TRBJ2-7; D perhaps matches TRBD2 (7 bases). The CDR3 has 12 residues. The germline V and J ends were trimmed by 7 bases and 7 bases, with 17 bases remaining between them. Germline CDR1 is SQVTM and CDR2 is ANQGSEA. In DNA form, the CDR3 reads TGCAGCGCCCAAAAGGGGGGGCGAGAGCAGTACTTC. Protein product: CSAQKGGREQYF.

The table lists this clonotype with a few counts. The chain combines TRBV19 with TRBJ1-1, with 7 bases lining up with TRBD1. The CDR3 is made up of 15 amino acids. The ends lost 3 bases at V and 5 bases at J; junction bases unmatched: 9. CDR1 is LNHDA, CDR2 SQIVND, per germline (reference sequence). Written as DNA, the CDR3 is TGTGCCAGTAGTATTGGGAGACAGGGACGGACTGAAGCTTTCTTT. Residues: CASSIGRQGRTEAFF.

This clonotype was observed a handful of times. V and J are TRBV9 and TRBJ1-5; possibly TRBD1 for D (6 bases). CDR1 and CDR2 from the germline V gene are SGDLS and YYNGEE. V dropped 3 bases and J dropped 8 bases, with 9 bases sitting between them. This CDR3 has 12 residues. The CDR3 DNA reads TGTGCCAGCAGCGGGGAGGGGGAGCCCCAGCATTTT. Protein product: CASSGEGEPQHF.

The chain combines TRBV14 with TRBJ1-1; D possibly corresponds to TRBD1 (6 bases). The CDR3 contains 15 residues. Germline V CDR1 and CDR2: SGHDN, FVKESK. V lost 4 bases and J lost 1, with 13 bases in between. The CDR3 protein is CASSPYGQTNTEAFF. CDR3 nucleotide sequence: TGTGCCAGCAGCCCATACGGACAGACGAACACTGAAGCTTTCTTT.

A single count supports this clonotype. The gene calls are TRBV6-2 or TRBV6-3 and TRBJ2-3, with 11 bases matching TRBD2. J was trimmed by 0 bases and V by 3 bases; bases with no gene match: 8. Per germline, CDR1 MNHEY and CDR2 SVGEGT. The CDR3 runs to 18 residues. The CDR3 sequence is CASSYGLAGGSSTDTQYF. DNA of the CDR3: TGTGCCAGCAGTTATGGGCTAGCGGGGGGTTCGAGCACAGATACGCAGTATTTT.

The sample holds a few counts of this clonotype. The rearrangement joins TRBV2 to TRBJ1-2; D remains ambiguous. The CDR3 consists of 14 residues. CDR1 is SNHLY, CDR2 FYNNEI, per germline. V lost 3 bases and J 8 bases, leaving 16 bases between the germline ends. CDR3 DNA: TGTGCCAGCAGTGACTCGGACGCACCGGGGGGCTACACCTTC. Translation gives CASSDSDAPGGYTF.

This clonotype was seen ten or more times. The chain has TRBV5-1 and TRBJ2-5; unclear D gene. Per germline, CDR1 SGHRS and CDR2 YFSETQ. The CDR3 contains 13 residues. V was cut by 4 bases and J by 5 bases, with 12 bases left in between. The CDR3 region is CASSQIRAETQYF. DNA of the CDR3: TGCGCCAGCAGCCAAATTCGGGCCGAGACCCAGTACTTC.

This clonotype occurred many times. The J gene is TRBJ2-1, the V gene TRBV27; D unclear. The CDR3 sequence is 13 residues long. Between the trimmed V and J ends, which lost 0 bases and 6 bases, there was a span of 6 bases. Germline-derived CDR1 and CDR2 are MNHEY and SMNVEV (reference sequence). CDR3 in amino acids: CASSLSAGNEQFF. The CDR3 DNA sequence: TGTGCCAGCAGTTTATCGGCAGGCAATGAGCAGTTCTTC.

This clonotype was observed a few times. The gene calls are TRBV6-6 and TRBJ1-2; D may be TRBD1 (5 bases). Germline loops: CDR1 MNHNY, CDR2 SVGAGI (reference sequence). The CDR3 runs 13 residues. Deletions cut 8 bases from V and 2 bases from J, with 12 bases between. For the CDR3, the DNA is TGTGCCAGCTTGTCAGGGAGGAACTATGGCTACACCTTC. This translates into CASLSGRNYGYTF.

This clonotype turned up a few times. J is TRBJ2-5 and V is TRBV7-2, with D maybe TRBD2 (6 bases). The CDR3 is made up of 15 amino acids. The V gene's germline CDR1 is SGHTA and CDR2 FQGNSA. V was clipped by 2 bases and J by 5 bases, with 15 bases between them. For the CDR3, the DNA is TGTGCCAGCAGCTTAAACCTAGGGGCGGGGGAGACCCAGTACTTC. The encoded protein is CASSLNLGAGETQYF.